A single sample is the source of the 21 T cell receptor beta chains below, sequenced in a study of blood T cell repertoires in COVID-19. Assay: immunoSEQ multiplex PCR; the TCRdb copy retains only in-frame clones and omits some. The sample lists under 300,000 clones; under 85% were seen once. The specimen was peripheral blood. These receptors were taken from a woman aged 35 to 49 with active or convalescent COVID-19.

V gene TRBV6-1 combines with J gene TRBJ1-1, with D hard to call. The CDR3 has 14 amino acids. Germline loops: CDR1 MNHNS, CDR2 SASEGT. V shed 0 bases and J shed 6 bases, with 11 bases lying between them. In nucleotides, the CDR3 is TGTGCCAGCAGTGAAGCCGGGAGGCGGCCTGAAGCTTTCTTT. It codes for CASSEAGRRPEAFF.

The V and J genes are TRBV3-1 (or the pseudogene TRBV3-2) and TRBJ1-4; maybe TRBD1 (5 bases). This CDR3 is 13 amino acids long. Germline V lookup: CDR1 LGHDT, CDR2 YNNKEL (reference sequence). The V end lost 3 bases, the J end lost 13 bases, and 15 bases lay between the germline ends. CDR3 DNA: TGTGCCAGCAGCCAGGGCGGGACTGAAGTACTGTTTTTT. The encoded protein is CASSQGGTEVLFF.

This chain links TRBV11-2 with TRBJ2-7, with D possibly TRBD2 on 5 matching bases. CDR3 size: 15 residues. Germline V gives CDR1 SGHAT, CDR2 FQNNGV. The V end was cut by 0 bases, the J end by 2 bases, with 11 bases between. The CDR3 nucleotides read TGTGCCAGCAGCTTAGATCTTGCGGGTCCCTACGAGCAGTACTTC. Residues: CASSLDLAGPYEQYF.

The V call is TRBV15, the J call TRBJ1-1, with 7 bases matching TRBD1. CDR1 is LNHNV, CDR2 YYDKDF, per germline (reference sequence). Trimming took 0 bases from V and 0 from J; bases not matched to a gene: 13. CDR3 length: 19 amino acids. The CDR3 DNA reads TGTGCCACCAGCAGAGATATGGCTCGGACAGGAGGGATGAACACTGAAGCTTTCTTT. As protein: CATSRDMARTGGMNTEAFF.

This clone was counted once. The sample carries other DNA sequences with the same CDR3. This chain uses TRBV3-1 (or the pseudogene TRBV3-2) with TRBJ2-7; TRBD2 is a possible D gene (6 bases). V shed 3 bases and J shed 7 bases, with 7 bases lying between them. The CDR3 runs to 11 residues. CDR1 and CDR2 from the germline V gene are LGHDT and YNNKEL (reference sequence). The CDR3 bases are TGTGCCAGCAGCCAGGGAGGTGAGCAGTACGTC. Its protein is CASSQGGEQYV.

The chain joins TRBV5-4 to TRBJ2-3, with D possibly TRBD1 on 6 matching bases. Per the germline V gene, CDR1 is SGHNT and CDR2 is YYREEE (reference sequence). This CDR3 comprises 13 residues. V was pared by 3 bases and J by 3 bases, with 8 bases between. The CDR3 coding sequence is TGTGCCAGCAGCTCTAGGGGGACAGATACGCAGTATTTT. This codes for CASSSRGTDTQYF.

This clone was picked up one time. This chain links TRBV18 with TRBJ2-5, with D hard to call. The ends were cut back, 6 bases at V and 2 bases at J, with 13 bases in the middle. The CDR3 spans 14 residues. The V gene's germline CDR1 is KGHSH and CDR2 LQKENI. CDR3 residues: CASSQMGRQETQYF. The CDR3 DNA sequence: TGTGCCAGCTCTCAGATGGGCCGTCAAGAGACCCAGTACTTC.

V usage is TRBV19 and J usage is TRBJ2-2; possibly TRBD1 for D (5 bases). CDR1 is LNHDA, CDR2 SQIVND, per germline (reference sequence). Deletions cut 4 bases from V and 4 bases from J, with 10 bases between. CDR3 size: 14 residues. CDR3 sequence: CASSRQGTTGELFF. The CDR3 DNA reads TGTGCCAGTAGTAGGCAGGGCACCACCGGGGAGCTGTTTTTT. The variable domain in full, completed from reference TRBV19 and TRBJ2-2, reads DGGITQSPKYLFRKEGQNVTLSCEQNLNHDAMYWYRQDPGQGLRLIYYSQIVNDFQKGDIAEGYSVSREKKESFPLTVTSAQKNPTAFYLCASSRQGTTGELFFGEGSRLTVL.

V gene TRBV4-1 combines with J gene TRBJ2-7, with D possibly TRBD2 on 5 matching bases. Per the germline V gene, CDR1 is MGHRA and CDR2 is YSYEKL. The length of the CDR3 is 14 residues. Trimming took off 3 bases at V and 0 bases at J, with 9 bases between the two ends. The CDR3 reads CASSQGEHSYEQYF. CDR3 coding DNA: TGCGCCAGCAGCCAGGGAGAGCACTCCTACGAGCAGTACTTC.

This chain uses TRBV3-1 (or the pseudogene TRBV3-2) with TRBJ1-1; TRBD1 matches 8 bases. Germline V lookup: CDR1 LGHDT, CDR2 YNNKEL (reference sequence). With 2 bases clipped from V and 6 bases from J, the junction kept 2 bases outside the gene matches. This CDR3 spans 13 amino acids. Here the CDR3 DNA reads TGTGCCAGCAGCCAACTACAGGGGGCTGAAGCTTTCTTT. Translating it yields CASSQLQGAEAFF.

This clone was detected only a few times. This rearrangement joins TRBV15 to TRBJ1-1; 7 nucleotides agree with TRBD1. Unmatched junction bases numbered 8, after V lost 1 base and J lost 6 bases. CDR3 size: 15 residues. Germline lookup yields CDR1 LNHNV and CDR2 YYDKDF (reference sequence). The CDR3 reads CATSRVGVDRPEAFF. CDR3 DNA sequence: TGTGCCACCAGCAGAGTGGGGGTGGACAGGCCTGAAGCTTTCTTT.

The V gene is TRBV5-4, the J gene TRBJ2-3, with no clear D. Germline V gives CDR1 SGHNT, CDR2 YYREEE (reference sequence). The V end lost 4 bases, the J end lost 5 bases, and 8 bases lay between the germline ends. The CDR3 is made up of 12 amino acids. The CDR3 DNA follows: TGTGCCAGCAGCCAGGATCTAGATACGCAGTATTTT. The encoded protein is CASSQDLDTQYF. The full variable domain, in which reference TRBV5-4 and TRBJ2-3 provide the parts outside the CDR3, is ETGVTQSPTHLIKTRGQQVTLRCSSQSGHNTVSWYQQALGQGPQFIFQYYREEENGRGNFPPRFSGLQFPNYSSELNVNALELDDSALYLCASSQDLDTQYFGPGTRLTVL.

V and J are TRBV28 and TRBJ2-1; D is possibly TRBD2 (5 bases). Trimming stripped 6 bases from V and 0 bases from J, with 9 bases between. The CDR3 has 14 amino acids. Germline V gene sequence: CDR1 MDHEN, CDR2 SYDVKM. The CDR3 sequence: CASRVAYSYNEQFF. In DNA, the CDR3 is TGTGCCAGCAGGGTAGCGTACTCCTACAATGAGCAGTTCTTC. The complete variable domain, with remaining parts taken from reference TRBV28 and TRBJ2-1, reads DVKVTQSSRYLVKRTGEKVFLECVQDMDHENMFWYRQDPGLGLRLIYFSYDVKMKEKGDIPEGYSVSREKKERFSLILESASTNQTSMYLCASRVAYSYNEQFFGPGTRLTVL.

The chain carries TRBV6-4 and TRBJ2-2; 8 positions agree with TRBD1. CDR1 and CDR2 from the germline V gene are MRHNA and SNTAGT. This CDR3 region has 15 residues. J gave up 6 bases and V 5 bases, and 8 bases lay outside the gene matches. For the CDR3, the DNA is TGTGCCAGCAGTCCTAGACAGGGGATACCCGGGGAGCTGTTTTTT. It translates to CASSPRQGIPGELFF.

The V call is TRBV5-1, the J call TRBJ1-1, with D maybe TRBD1 (5 bases). Germline-derived CDR1 and CDR2 are SGHRS and YFSETQ. The CDR3 loop spans 13 amino acids. Trimming shortened V by 4 bases and J by 3 bases, and 10 bases separated the two germline ends. Here the CDR3 reads CASSETVHTEAFF. CDR3 DNA: TGCGCCAGCAGCGAGACAGTGCACACTGAAGCTTTCTTT.

The V gene is TRBV30, the J gene TRBJ1-1, with a tentative D call TRBD1 (6 bases). The CDR3 covers 14 residues. Trimming pared 1 base from V and 1 base from J, leaving 10 bases between. Germline-derived CDR1 and CDR2 are GTSNPN and SVGIG (reference sequence). The CDR3 DNA sequence: TGTGCCTGGAGTGCAAGGGGGGGGAACACTGAAGCTTTCTTT. Translation: CAWSARGGNTEAFF.

This clone occurred once. The chain has TRBV5-1 and TRBJ1-1, with 11 nucleotides matching TRBD1. This CDR3 has 17 residues. Trimming at V came to 4 bases and at J to 0 bases, leaving 8 bases not matched to a gene. Germline V gene data show CDR1 as SGHRS and CDR2 as YFSETQ. This CDR3 reads CASSLEGTGGMNTEAFF. The CDR3 coding sequence is TGCGCCAGCAGCCTGGAAGGGACAGGGGGTATGAACACTGAAGCTTTCTTT.

The V gene is TRBV21-1, the J gene TRBJ1-5; the DNA was not used to check the table's D call, TRBD1. TRBV21-1 is labeled a pseudogene. The CDR3 is made up of 14 amino acids. CDR3 bases: TGTGCCAGCAGCAGCCAGGGAAAAGGGCAGCCCCAGCATTTT. Translated, it gives CASSSQGKGQPQHF.

The CDR3 is CASSYDGYTEAFF. The CDR3 coding sequence is TGTGCCAGCAGTTACGACGGGTACACTGAAGCTTTCTTT. This chain uses TRBV6-5 with TRBJ1-1; D gene unclear. Germline V gene data show CDR1 as MNHEY and CDR2 as SVGAGI. Trimming removed 2 bases from V and 3 bases from J, with 7 bases in between. The CDR3 runs to 13 residues.

This sequence joins TRBV11-1 and TRBJ2-3, with 8 bases fitting TRBD1. The CDR3 is 15 amino acids. Germline V CDR1 and CDR2: SGHAT, FQDESV (reference sequence). Germline trimming cut 5 bases from V and 1 base from J; bases unmatched to any gene: 5. The CDR3 sequence is CASSPTTGGTDTQYF. CDR3 DNA sequence: TGTGCCAGCAGCCCGACGACAGGGGGCACAGATACGCAGTATTTT.

The genes are TRBV19 and TRBJ2-5; 13 bases are a match to TRBD2. Germline V gene lookup returns CDR1 LNHDA and CDR2 SQIVND (reference sequence). The CDR3 length is 16 residues. Trimming removed 5 bases from V and 6 bases from J; junction bases left unmatched: 9. This CDR3 reads CASSVLTSGGPQTQYF. The CDR3 DNA sequence: TGTGCCAGTAGTGTCCTGACTAGCGGGGGGCCACAGACCCAGTACTTC.